These T cell receptor beta chains were read from a single sample in a study of T cell repertoires in cytomegalovirus infection. TCRdb re-analysed the reads in MiXCR, keeping a single row per CDR3 protein. The data contain some 250,000 distinct CDR3 sequences, roughly 10% of them seen just once; the ten biggest clones take up approximately 15%. The sequencing sample was made of PBMCs. These receptors were collected from a human donor in good health (CMV status not recorded). Some clones in this sample may be carry-over from other donors' samples. The conserved cysteine and the conserved F or W are not part of the CDR3 here. A D gene is named only where the DNA matches it firmly.

>TRBV28|TRBD1|TRBJ1-1
ASSLWWGDRGYVNTEAF
>TRBV7-9|.|TRBJ2-7
ASSLLTVFDEQY
>TRBV19|.|TRBJ2-7
ASSIGQNSYEQY
>TRBV23-1|.|TRBJ1-1
ASSPLDEGNTEAF
>TRBV19|TRBD1|TRBJ1-5
ASSPGQGRSNQPQH
>TRBV7-2|.|TRBJ1-3
ASSSGGRYSGNTIY
>TRBV11-2|.|TRBJ1-2
ASSPTLTNYGYT
>TRBV12-3/TRBV12-4|TRBD2|TRBJ2-5
ASSLTSGGFRQETQY
>TRBV5-1|TRBD2|TRBJ2-1
ASSPGLAGAQSYNEQF
>TRBV12-3/TRBV12-4|.|TRBJ1-5
ASSLDAGQPQH
>TRBV7-2|.|TRBJ1-5
ASSAGTGILAQH
>TRBV20-1|TRBD2|TRBJ2-1
SAEAGGRSPYNEQF
>TRBV7-2|.|TRBJ1-4
ASSLALSAATNEKLF
>TRBV12-3/TRBV12-4|.|TRBJ1-5
ASSSQRGNQPQH
>TRBV7-2|.|TRBJ2-5
ASSLEGLLETQY
>TRBV7-9|TRBD1|TRBJ1-6
ASSLGTGGVSPLH